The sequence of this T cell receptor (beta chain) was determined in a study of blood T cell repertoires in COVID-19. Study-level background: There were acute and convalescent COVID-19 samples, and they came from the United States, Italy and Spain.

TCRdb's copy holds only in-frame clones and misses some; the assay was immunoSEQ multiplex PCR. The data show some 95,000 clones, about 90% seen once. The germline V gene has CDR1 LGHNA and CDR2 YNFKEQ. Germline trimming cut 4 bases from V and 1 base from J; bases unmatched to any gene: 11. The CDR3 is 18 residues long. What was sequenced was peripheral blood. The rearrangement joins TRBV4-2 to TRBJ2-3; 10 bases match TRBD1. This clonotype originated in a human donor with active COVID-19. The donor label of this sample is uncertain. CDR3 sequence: CASSPGTGVLSGTDTQYF. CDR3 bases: TGTGCCAGCAGCCCTGGGACAGGGGTTCTTTCGGGCACAGATACGCAGTATTTT.